This T cell receptor (beta chain) appears in the sequencing data of a study of OX40 agonist ivuxolimab in advanced cancers. About the study: A mean age of approximately 58 years, range about 23 to 80, was recorded, and about 83% were male.

Method: immunoSEQ multiplex PCR; TCRdb's copy keeps in-frame clones and lacks some. The sample includes approximately 62,000 clones, roughly 92% of them seen just once. General study results and limits: Normalized T-cell clonal expansion was also low in a subset of nonresponders.

Germline CDR1 reads KGHSH; CDR2 reads LQKENI. Trimming pared 5 bases from V and 6 bases from J, leaving 11 bases between. This CDR3 contains 13 residues. A note on this clone: Its antigen remains unknown.

The starting material was CD4+ or CD8+ T cells sorted from blood, obtained in a trial of the OX40 agonist ivuxolimab. The TCR comes from an adult with an advanced solid tumor such as melanoma, head and neck, liver or kidney cancer. This chain links TRBV18 with TRBJ2-1; a weak D match, TRBD1 (6 bases). CDR3 in amino acids: CASSYQGINEQFF. CDR3 DNA: TGTGCCAGCTCATACCAGGGGATCAATGAGCAGTTCTTC.